The 17 T cell receptor beta chains given below trace back to one sample, sequenced in a study of T cells in localized non-small cell lung cancer. This table comes from immunoSEQ multiplex PCR, and its TCRdb copy is limited to in-frame clones, with some not included. Seen here are tens of thousands of clones, around 80% observed once, and the top ten hold about 16%. The source material was peripheral blood, sampled before any cancer treatment. These TCRs come from a male donor aged 60 or over with stage III squamous cell lung carcinoma.

This clone came up a few times. The chain links TRBV6-6 to TRBJ2-7, with 7 bases fitting TRBD2. Per the germline V gene, CDR1 is MNHNY and CDR2 is SVGAGI (reference sequence). The junction had 14 bases not matched to a gene; V was cut back by 10 bases and J by 5 bases. This CDR3 spans 14 amino acids. This CDR3 is CATLGRGEVDEQYF. CDR3 coding DNA: TGTGCCACCCTAGGCCGGGGGGAGGTCGACGAGCAGTACTTC.

The chain links TRBV9 to TRBJ2-2; perhaps TRBD1 as D (6 bases). The germline V gene encodes CDR1 SGDLS and CDR2 YYNGEE. Trimming pared 0 bases from V and 5 bases from J, leaving 14 bases between. The CDR3 consists of 16 residues. This CDR3 reads CASSVEGVITTGELFF. The CDR3 coding sequence is TGTGCCAGCAGCGTAGAGGGGGTGATAACAACCGGGGAGCTGTTTTTT. Full variable domain (missing parts from reference TRBV9 and TRBJ2-2): DSGVTQTPKHLITATGQRVTLRCSPRSGDLSVYWYQQSLDQGLQFLIQYYNGEERAKGNILERFSAQQFPDLHSELNLSSLELGDSALYFCASSVEGVITTGELFFGEGSRLTVL.

By share, this clone ranks as medium-sized. The genes are TRBV11-2 and TRBJ2-5; D tentatively fits TRBD1 or TRBD2 (5 bases each). The CDR3 has 15 amino acids. Germline values: CDR1 SGHAT, CDR2 FQNNGV. V was shortened by 1 base and J by 2 bases, with 11 bases between the two germline ends. CDR3 sequence: CASSLGGFRQETQYF. CDR3 DNA sequence: TGTGCCAGCAGCTTAGGGGGGTTTCGGCAAGAGACCCAGTACTTC.

The chain uses TRBV6-1 and TRBJ1-2, with D hard to call. This CDR3 has 14 residues. The V gene lost 7 bases and the J gene lost 3 bases, with 15 bases spanning the gap. The germline CDR1 and CDR2 sequences are MNHNS and SASEGT. In DNA, the CDR3 is TGTGCCAGCAAAAGAGGCGTCGAGGACTATGGCTACACCTTC. Protein sequence: CASKRGVEDYGYTF.

The chain links TRBV6-5 to TRBJ2-2, with D possibly matching TRBD2 (5 bases). The V gene's germline CDR1 is MNHEY and CDR2 SVGAGI. This CDR3 has 16 residues. The germline V and J ends were trimmed by 4 bases and 4 bases, with 16 bases remaining between them. The DNA of the CDR3 is TGTGCCAGCAGTTTCTCAATGGGAGCATCCACCGGGGAGCTGTTTTTT. Amino acids: CASSFSMGASTGELFF.

The rearrangement uses TRBV7-8 and TRBJ1-2, with D possibly matching TRBD1 (6 bases). V gave up 3 bases and J gave up 7 bases, with 6 bases separating them. Germline V gene lookup returns CDR1 SGHVS and CDR2 FQNEAQ. The length of the CDR3 is 11 residues. The CDR3 sequence is CASSLGAGYTF. The CDR3 region has the DNA TGTGCCAGCAGCTTGGGGGCTGGCTACACCTTC.

This sequence joins TRBV5-8 and TRBJ2-2; D not certain. Trimming took 2 bases from V and 4 from J, leaving 9 bases between them. In germline, CDR1 is SGHTS, CDR2 YDEGEE. This CDR3 is built from 14 residues. The CDR3 DNA reads as TGTGCCAGCAGCTTAGGTAGAGGCACCGGGGAGCTGTTTTTT. This sequence encodes CASSLGRGTGELFF.

The gene calls are TRBV15 and TRBJ1-2, with TRBD1 matching 7 bases. Germline CDR1 is LNHNV and CDR2 is YYDKDF (reference sequence). The CDR3 totals 15 residues. J lost 4 bases, V lost 0 bases, and 5 bases had no gene match. The DNA of the CDR3 is TGTGCCACCAGCAGAGATTTGGGACAGAGCTATGGCTACACCTTC. Protein product: CATSRDLGQSYGYTF.

This clone showed up just once. The chain links TRBV6-6 to TRBJ2-7; TRBD1 matches 7 bases. The CDR3 runs to 15 residues. V dropped 0 bases and J dropped 0; count of bases not matched to a gene: 2. Per germline, CDR1 MNHNY and CDR2 SVGAGI (reference sequence). CDR3 region: CASSYSGTVSYEQYF. The DNA for the CDR3 is TGTGCCAGCAGTTACTCGGGGACAGTCTCCTACGAGCAGTACTTC.

This clone was counted a few times. Its ends do not fully match the called genes, so a read error is possible. The genes are TRBV18 and TRBJ2-1, with 9 bases aligning to TRBD2. Germline V lookup: CDR1 KGHSH, CDR2 LQKENI. CDR3 length: 13 amino acids. CDR3 sequence: CASSPFPAGGPIF. The DNA for the CDR3 is TGTGCCAGCTCACCATTCCCAGCGGGAGGACCGATCTTC.

V and J are TRBV19 and TRBJ2-1, with D perhaps matching TRBD1 or TRBD2 (6 bases each). The CDR3 extends over 17 amino acids. The germline V gene encodes CDR1 LNHDA and CDR2 SQIVND (reference sequence). Trimming took 3 bases from V and 8 from J, leaving 23 bases between them. This chain's CDR3 is CASSMARGGASPHEQFF. DNA for the CDR3: TGTGCCAGTAGTATGGCCAGGGGAGGCGCTTCTCCTCATGAGCAGTTCTTC.

This clone has just a few counts. This chain connects TRBV6-5 to TRBJ1-1, with D possibly being TRBD1 (5 bases). V shed 3 bases and J shed 3 bases, with 8 bases lying between them. Germline CDR1 and CDR2: MNHEY and SVGAGI. This CDR3 region has 13 residues. The CDR3 bases are TGTGCCAGCAGTTATGGAGGGGACACTGAAGCTTTCTTT. Protein sequence: CASSYGGDTEAFF.

The chain uses TRBV29-1 and TRBJ1-4; 11 bases align to TRBD1. V shed 5 bases and J 3 bases; nucleotides not matched to a gene: 8. Germline V gene lookup returns CDR1 SQVTM and CDR2 ANQGSEA. This CDR3 is built from 16 residues. CDR3 protein: CSVPAGQGASNEKLFF. The CDR3 DNA follows: TGCAGCGTTCCTGCTGGACAGGGGGCTTCTAATGAAAAACTGTTTTTT.

The chain is built from TRBV6-5 and TRBJ2-7; the D is unclear. This CDR3 comprises 12 residues. CDR1 and CDR2 from the germline V gene are MNHEY and SVGAGI. The V end lost 6 bases, the J end lost 6 bases, and 12 bases lay between the germline ends. The CDR3 DNA reads as TGTGCCAGCAGCGCGGATCGGTTCGAGCAGTACTTC. Amino acid sequence: CASSADRFEQYF.

In DNA form, the CDR3 reads TGTGCCATCAGTGAGGGGCAGGGGAGTGACACTGAAGCTTTCTTT. Its protein is CAISEGQGSDTEAFF. V and J are TRBV10-3 and TRBJ1-1; possible D gene TRBD1, 6 bases. CDR1 and CDR2 from the germline V gene are ENHRY and SYGVKD. CDR3 length equals 15 residues. V was cut by 2 bases and J by 3 bases, with 13 bases left in between.

The chain has TRBV11-2 and TRBJ2-7, with unresolved D. Germline CDR1 SGHAT, CDR2 FQNNGV. V shed 2 bases and J shed 0 bases, with 8 bases lying between them. The CDR3 length is 14 residues. The CDR3 DNA sequence: TGTGCCAGCAGCTTATTGATAGCCTCCTACGAGCAGTACTTC. Protein sequence: CASSLLIASYEQYF.

The chain is built from TRBV7-8 and TRBJ2-7, with D uncertain. The germline V and J ends were trimmed by 1 base and 6 bases, with 13 bases remaining between them. The CDR3 totals 14 residues. Per the germline V gene, CDR1 is SGHVS and CDR2 is FQNEAQ. DNA for the CDR3: TGTGCCAGCAGCTTAGATCGAGGTATCGGCGAGCAGTACTTC. Translation: CASSLDRGIGEQYF.